Below, 24 T cell receptor beta chains from the same sample are listed, as sequenced in a study of blood T cell repertoires in COVID-19. Generated by immunoSEQ multiplex PCR, the TCRdb table keeps only in-frame clones and is missing some. The repertoire holds approximately 90,000 clones, with more than 75% as singletons. The source material was peripheral blood. The receptors shown here come from a woman of 80 years or more with acute or convalescent COVID-19.

V gene TRBV19 combines with J gene TRBJ1-4, with D hard to call. CDR3 length equals 15 residues. Germline CDR1 reads LNHDA; CDR2 reads SQIVND (reference sequence). V was cut by 1 base and J by 7 bases, with 13 bases left in between. The CDR3, as DNA: TGTGCCAGTAGTATAGGCGAGGTTCGCGGTGAAAAACTGTTTTTT. Amino acid sequence: CASSIGEVRGEKLFF.

The rearrangement uses TRBV5-4 and TRBJ2-7, with 7 positions matching TRBD2. V lost 3 bases to trimming and J lost 3 bases; unmatched junction nucleotides: 6. Germline values: CDR1 SGHNT, CDR2 YYREEE (reference sequence). This CDR3 comprises 14 residues. The CDR3 DNA reads as TGTGCCAGCAGCTCTCAGACTAGCTACTACGAGCAGTACTTC. It specifies CASSSQTSYYEQYF.

The chain links TRBV6-2 or TRBV6-3 to TRBJ1-1; unclear D gene. V lost 2 bases to trimming and J lost 4 bases, with 8 bases between them. Germline V CDR1 and CDR2: MNHEY, SVGEGT. This CDR3 has 13 amino acids. In DNA, the CDR3 is TGTGCCAGCAGTTACGGAGGGTTCACTGAAGCTTTCTTT. It specifies CASSYGGFTEAFF.

The chain links TRBV2 to TRBJ2-7; perhaps TRBD1 as D (5 bases). V was clipped by 5 bases and J by 7 bases, with 21 bases between them. The germline CDR1 and CDR2 sequences are SNHLY and FYNNEI. This CDR3 spans 15 amino acids. The DNA for the CDR3 is TGTGCCAGCAGTTATCGGCCCGTCAGGGTGGGGGAGCAGTACTTC. Its translation is CASSYRPVRVGEQYF.

The chain has TRBV4-1 and TRBJ1-1; D may be TRBD1 (6 bases). V lost 0 bases and J lost 1, with 9 bases in between. The germline V gene has CDR1 MGHRA and CDR2 YSYEKL. This CDR3 region has 15 residues. This chain's CDR3 is CASSQDGTSNTEAFF. In DNA, the CDR3 is TGCGCCAGCAGCCAAGACGGGACATCGAACACTGAAGCTTTCTTT.

V and J are TRBV5-1 and TRBJ2-1, with a tentative D call TRBD2 (5 bases). The germline gives CDR1 SGHRS, CDR2 YFSETQ. The CDR3 contains 15 residues. V gave up 4 bases and J gave up 0 bases, with 11 bases separating them. CDR3 coding DNA: TGCGCCAGCAGCCTCCTACGGGACTCCTACAATGAGCAGTTCTTC. Its translation is CASSLLRDSYNEQFF.

Only a few counts were recorded for this clone. The chain has TRBV30 and TRBJ1-2; D might be TRBD1 (5 bases). CDR3 length equals 16 residues. Trimming took off 2 bases at V and 1 base at J, with 17 bases between the two ends. The germline gives CDR1 GTSNPN, CDR2 SVGIG (reference sequence). The CDR3 DNA reads TGTGCCTGGAGTAAAGGTGGCGGGACCGGTAACTATGGCTACACCTTC. Translating gives CAWSKGGGTGNYGYTF.

The chain joins TRBV6-2 or TRBV6-3 to TRBJ2-5, with D unresolved. V was pared by 0 bases and J by 5 bases, with 10 bases between. CDR1 and CDR2 from the germline V gene are MNHEY and SVGEGT. The length of the CDR3 is 14 residues. The CDR3 spells CASSYSTVSETQYF. CDR3 DNA sequence: TGTGCCAGCAGTTACTCCACAGTTTCGGAGACCCAGTACTTC.

By share of the sample, this clone is medium-sized. The chain has TRBV24-1 and TRBJ2-1; D possibly corresponds to TRBD1 (6 bases). Germline loops: CDR1 KGHDR, CDR2 SFDVKD. The CDR3 is 14 residues long. V was clipped by 4 bases and J by 9 bases, with 15 bases between them. The CDR3 protein is CATSDPNRVGEQFF. CDR3 coding DNA: TGTGCCACCAGTGACCCCAACAGGGTAGGTGAGCAGTTCTTC.

The chain joins TRBV25-1 to TRBJ2-1; 14 bases are shared with TRBD2. CDR3 size: 14 residues. J lost 6 bases, V lost 7 bases, and 2 bases had no gene match. Germline V gene sequence: CDR1 MGHDK, CDR2 SYGVNS. CDR3 residues: CASIGLAGGNEQFF. The CDR3 DNA reads as TGTGCCAGCATCGGACTAGCGGGAGGCAATGAGCAGTTCTTC.

Only a few counts were recorded for this clone. The chain joins TRBV7-9 to TRBJ1-5; 7 bases line up with TRBD1. V shed 5 bases and J 4 bases; nucleotides not matched to a gene: 2. Looked up from germline, CDR1 is SEHNR and CDR2 is FQNEAQ (reference sequence). CDR3 length: 13 amino acids. The CDR3 sequence: CASSEQGNQPQHF. CDR3 nucleotide sequence: TGTGCCAGCAGCGAACAGGGGAATCAGCCCCAGCATTTT.

The chain is built from TRBV27 and TRBJ1-3; D is uncertain. The CDR3 is 14 residues long. Germline loops: CDR1 MNHEY, CDR2 SMNVEV (reference sequence). Trimming left V 0 bases short and J 8 bases short, with 11 bases between. CDR3 loop: CASSLSMAGDTIYF. The CDR3 DNA reads as TGTGCCAGCAGTTTATCCATGGCCGGAGACACCATATATTTT.

V and J are TRBV7-8 and TRBJ1-2; 8 bases are a match to TRBD1. This CDR3 has 14 residues. The J segment lost 7 bases and the V segment lost 2 bases, leaving 6 bases of the junction unmatched. Per the germline V gene, CDR1 is SGHVS and CDR2 is FQNEAQ. The CDR3 reads CASSLTQGEGGYTF. CDR3 DNA: TGTGCCAGCAGCTTAACACAGGGGGAAGGTGGCTACACCTTC.

This clone was detected a few times. This rearrangement joins TRBV5-4 to TRBJ1-1; a possible D gene is TRBD1 (6 bases). The CDR3 loop spans 12 amino acids. Germline V gene sequence: CDR1 SGHNT, CDR2 YYREEE (reference sequence). V was clipped by 4 bases and J by 5 bases, with 9 bases between them. CDR3 loop: CASSPQGTEAFF. The DNA for the CDR3 is TGTGCCAGCAGCCCACAGGGTACTGAAGCTTTCTTT.

The gene calls are TRBV2 and TRBJ1-2; 11 bases are shared with TRBD1. With 4 bases clipped from V and 13 bases from J, the junction kept 8 bases outside the gene matches. Looked up from germline, CDR1 is SNHLY and CDR2 is FYNNEI. The CDR3 is 13 amino acids. CDR3 coding DNA: TGTGCCAGCAGTGGGGACAGGGGGAAAGCGGGCACCTTC. Its translation is CASSGDRGKAGTF.

The V and J genes are TRBV10-1 and TRBJ2-2; 8 bases line up with TRBD1. J lost 3 bases, V lost 2 bases, and 2 bases had no gene match. CDR3 size: 15 residues. Germline V gene data show CDR1 as WNHNN and CDR2 as SYGVQD (reference sequence). DNA of the CDR3: TGCGCCAGCAGTGAGACAGGGGGGTACACCGGGGAGCTGTTTTTT. Its translation is CASSETGGYTGELFF.

This chain uses TRBV6-6 with TRBJ2-1; D is perhaps TRBD2 (5 bases). The CDR3 sequence is 16 residues long. The V end was cut by 6 bases, the J end by 1 base, with 16 bases between. Germline V gives CDR1 MNHNY, CDR2 SVGAGI (reference sequence). The CDR3 reads CASSPFGKFSYNEQFF. The CDR3 nucleotides are TGTGCCAGCAGCCCATTCGGGAAGTTTTCCTACAATGAGCAGTTCTTC.

This clone is a singleton in its sample. The gene calls are TRBV18 and TRBJ2-7; 8 nucleotides agree with TRBD1. The germline gives CDR1 KGHSH, CDR2 LQKENI. Trimming at V came to 2 bases and at J to 6 bases, leaving 12 bases not matched to a gene. CDR3 size: 16 residues. The CDR3 protein is CASSPSLGQGASEQYF. The CDR3 DNA is TGTGCCAGCTCACCATCTCTCGGTCAGGGGGCGTCCGAGCAGTACTTC.

The table lists this clone with a few counts. The chain is built from TRBV12-3 or TRBV12-4 and TRBJ2-7; D may be TRBD1 (6 bases). The CDR3 spans 13 residues. Trimming pared 6 bases from V and 6 bases from J, leaving 15 bases between. The CDR3 region has the DNA TGTGCCAGCAGCCTTCTTTTACAGGGCGAGCAGTACTTC. It encodes CASSLLLQGEQYF.

The gene calls are TRBV29-1 and TRBJ1-2; 9 positions match TRBD1. With 7 bases clipped from V and 4 bases from J, the junction kept 10 bases outside the gene matches. The germline gives CDR1 SQVTM, CDR2 ANQGSEA. CDR3 size: 14 residues. CDR3 sequence reads: CSARRDREGYGYTF. In nucleotides, the CDR3 is TGCAGCGCCCGCCGGGACAGGGAGGGCTATGGCTACACCTTC.

The rearrangement links TRBV5-1 to TRBJ1-2; tentatively, D is TRBD1 (6 bases). Germline V gene sequence: CDR1 SGHRS, CDR2 YFSETQ. V was shortened by 4 bases and J by 4 bases, with 14 bases between the two germline ends. This CDR3 region has 14 residues. This CDR3 is CASSLRQDRYGYTF. The DNA of the CDR3 is TGCGCCAGCAGCCTACGACAGGATCGCTATGGCTACACCTTC.

This sequence joins TRBV19 and TRBJ1-3; perhaps TRBD1 as D (5 bases). Trimming left V 7 bases short and J 0 bases short, with 13 bases between. There are 15 residues in the CDR3. Germline CDR1 LNHDA, CDR2 SQIVND (reference sequence). CDR3: CASTSGGYSGNTIYF. CDR3 sequence (DNA): TGTGCCAGTACCTCGGGGGGATACTCTGGAAACACCATATATTTT.

With regard to this clone: The identical CDR3 is also encoded by other nucleotide sequences in the sample. This rearrangement joins TRBV29-1 to TRBJ2-3; tentatively, D is TRBD2 (6 bases). V lost 1 base to trimming and J lost 0 bases, with 11 bases between them. CDR3 size: 15 residues. From germline, CDR1 is SQVTM and CDR2 ANQGSEA. DNA for the CDR3: TGCAGCGTTGAAGGGCCCAGCGGGAGCACAGATACGCAGTATTTT. Protein product: CSVEGPSGSTDTQYF.

This rearrangement joins TRBV27 to TRBJ1-6; D perhaps matches TRBD1 (5 bases). Germline CDR1 is MNHEY and CDR2 is SMNVEV (reference sequence). V was shortened by 6 bases and J by 4 bases, with 13 bases between the two germline ends. The CDR3 is 15 residues long. The CDR3 protein is CASSRLTVYNSPLHF. In DNA, the CDR3 is TGTGCCAGCAGCAGACTGACAGTATATAATTCACCCCTCCACTTT.